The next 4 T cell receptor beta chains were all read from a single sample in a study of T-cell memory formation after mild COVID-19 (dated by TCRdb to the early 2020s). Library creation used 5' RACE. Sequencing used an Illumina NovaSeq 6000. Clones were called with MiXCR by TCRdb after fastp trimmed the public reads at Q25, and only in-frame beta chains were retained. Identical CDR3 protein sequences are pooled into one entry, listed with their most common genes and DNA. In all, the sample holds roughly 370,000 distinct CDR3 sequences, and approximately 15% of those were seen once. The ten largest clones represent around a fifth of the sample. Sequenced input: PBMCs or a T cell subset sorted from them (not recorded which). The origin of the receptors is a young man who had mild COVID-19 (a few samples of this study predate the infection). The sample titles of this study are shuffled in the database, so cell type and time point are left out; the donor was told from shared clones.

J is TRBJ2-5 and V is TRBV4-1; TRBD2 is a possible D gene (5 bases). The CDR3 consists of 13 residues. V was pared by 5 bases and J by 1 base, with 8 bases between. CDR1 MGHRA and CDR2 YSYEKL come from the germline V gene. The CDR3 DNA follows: TGCGCCAGCAGCATCGGGGTCCAAGAGACCCAGTACTTC. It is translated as CASSIGVQETQYF.

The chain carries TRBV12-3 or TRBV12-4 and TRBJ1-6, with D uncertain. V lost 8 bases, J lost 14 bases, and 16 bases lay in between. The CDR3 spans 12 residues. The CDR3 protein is CASGVGPRALHF. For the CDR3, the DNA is TGTGCCAGCGGAGTTGGGCCGAGGGCCCTCCACTTT.

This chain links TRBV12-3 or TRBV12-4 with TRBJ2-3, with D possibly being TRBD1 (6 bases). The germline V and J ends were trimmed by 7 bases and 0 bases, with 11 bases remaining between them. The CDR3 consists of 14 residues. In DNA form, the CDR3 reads TGTGCCAGCACCCCGGGACACAGCACAGATACGCAGTATTTT. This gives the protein CASTPGHSTDTQYF.

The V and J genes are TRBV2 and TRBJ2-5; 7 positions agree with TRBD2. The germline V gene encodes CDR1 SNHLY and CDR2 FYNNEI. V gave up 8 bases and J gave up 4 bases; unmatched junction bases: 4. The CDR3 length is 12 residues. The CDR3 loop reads CASLTSLETQYF. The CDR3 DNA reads TGTGCCAGCTTGACTAGCTTAGAGACCCAGTACTTC.